This TCR beta chain derives from a study of beta chain features in type 1 diabetes. At the level of the study: Cell yields, gender and age were similar in healthy donors and patients.

Trimming cost V 2 bases and J 4 bases, with 12 bases left between them. In germline, CDR1 is SEHNR, CDR2 FQNEAQ (reference sequence). This CDR3 has 15 residues. As concerns this clone: Its specificity is not known.

cDNA synthesis used the whole RNA isolate, giving expressed TCRB sequences. Clones were sequenced by immunoSEQ multiplex PCR, and TCRdb holds only the in-frame ones, with some missing. The table includes fewer than 400,000 clones, around 8.5% detected once. Study-wide findings and caveats: TCRB CDR3s from Type 1 diabetes patients were moderately but significantly shorter in all four CD4+ subsets.

V is TRBV7-9 and J is TRBJ1-5; no firm D call. This TCR came from a man aged 25-45 years with type 1 diabetes. The sequenced material came from central memory CD4+ T cells from blood. CDR3 in amino acids: CASSLLEGPNQPQHF. DNA of the CDR3: TGTGCCAGCAGCTTACTGGAGGGCCCGAATCAGCCCCAGCATTTT.